This TCR beta chain was found in a study of cytomegalovirus exposure and HLA in healthy donors. This CDR3 region has 16 residues. The germline gives CDR1 SGHVS, CDR2 FNYEAQ. V shed 5 bases and J shed 1 base, with 17 bases lying between them. It was with 60 Vbeta and 13 Jbeta primers that the PCR ran. Profiled with immunoSEQ multiplex PCR; TCRdb holds only in-frame clones, not every one. This specimen shows 60,000 to 75,000 clones; the ten leading clones hold about 1.7%. This receptor was obtained from a woman aged 30 to 39 in good health and CMV-seronegative. The chain joins TRBV7-6 to TRBJ2-5; D gene ambiguous. The sample consisted of PBMCs. The CDR3 DNA reads TGTGCCAGCAGCCCGAATGTAGGAGCCGTCCAAGAGACCCAGTACTTC. This translates into CASSPNVGAVQETQYF.